The sequence of this T cell receptor beta chain was determined in a study of lymphopenia after photon versus proton radiotherapy. About this clone itself: The antigen is undetermined.

Generated by immunoSEQ multiplex PCR, the TCRdb table keeps only in-frame clones and is missing some. The table lists 150,000 or so clones, approximately 90% of them singletons. Study-level findings and limits: Relative stability marked proton patients; photon patients lost diversity and naive cells. Larger post-nadir TCR diversity loss correlated inversely with survival in deceased patients. Authors raise, but do not show, better survival with proton therapy. After lymphocyte nadir, photon-treated repertoires showed oligoclonal expansion, especially CD8+ Temra.

The CDR3 length is 11 residues. V lost 3 bases and J 11 bases, leaving 10 bases between the germline ends. The V gene's germline CDR1 is ENHRY and CDR2 SYGVKD. The source of this sequence is a man between 50 and 59 years old with gastric cancer. The chain links TRBV10-3 to TRBJ1-2; no definite D call. Source: peripheral blood, taken from a patient treated with photon-based radiotherapy. The CDR3 region has the DNA TGTGCCATCAGTGATTGGGCGAGTTACACCTTC. It codes for CAISDWASYTF.